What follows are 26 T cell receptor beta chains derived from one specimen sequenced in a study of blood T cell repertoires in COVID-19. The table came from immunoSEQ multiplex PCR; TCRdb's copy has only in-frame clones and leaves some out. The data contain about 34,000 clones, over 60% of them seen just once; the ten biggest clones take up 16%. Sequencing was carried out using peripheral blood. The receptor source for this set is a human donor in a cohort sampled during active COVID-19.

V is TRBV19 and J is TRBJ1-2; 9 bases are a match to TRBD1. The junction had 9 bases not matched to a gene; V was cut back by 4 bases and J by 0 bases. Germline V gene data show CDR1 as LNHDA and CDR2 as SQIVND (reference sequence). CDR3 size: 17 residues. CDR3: CASSSTDRGRTNYGYTF. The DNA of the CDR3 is TGTGCCAGTAGTAGTACGGACAGGGGAAGAACTAACTATGGCTACACCTTC.

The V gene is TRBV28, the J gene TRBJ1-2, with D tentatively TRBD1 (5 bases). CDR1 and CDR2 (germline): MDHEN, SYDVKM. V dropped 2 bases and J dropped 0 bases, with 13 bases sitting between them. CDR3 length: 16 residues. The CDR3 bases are TGTGCCAGCAGTTTACAGGGATGGAGAGCTAACTATGGCTACACCTTC. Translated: CASSLQGWRANYGYTF.

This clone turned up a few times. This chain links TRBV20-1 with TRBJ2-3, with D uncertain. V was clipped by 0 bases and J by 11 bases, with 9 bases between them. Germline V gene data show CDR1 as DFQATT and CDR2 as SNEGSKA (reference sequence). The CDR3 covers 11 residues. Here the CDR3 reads CSARDNPGQYF. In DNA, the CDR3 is TGCAGTGCTAGAGATAACCCAGGGCAGTATTTT.

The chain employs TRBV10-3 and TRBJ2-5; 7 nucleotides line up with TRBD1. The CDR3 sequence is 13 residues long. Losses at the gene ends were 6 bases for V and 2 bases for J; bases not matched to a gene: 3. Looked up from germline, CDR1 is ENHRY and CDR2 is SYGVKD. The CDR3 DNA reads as TGTGCCATCAGGGGCAGGGGGCAAGAGACCCAGTACTTC. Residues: CAIRGRGQETQYF.

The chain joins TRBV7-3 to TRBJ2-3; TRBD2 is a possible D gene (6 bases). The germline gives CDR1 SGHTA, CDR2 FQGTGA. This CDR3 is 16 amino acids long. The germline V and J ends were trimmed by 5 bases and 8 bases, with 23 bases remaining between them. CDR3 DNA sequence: TGTGCCAGCAGCCCCGGGACTGGCGGGCCCTATGGTACGCAGTATTTT. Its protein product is CASSPGTGGPYGTQYF.

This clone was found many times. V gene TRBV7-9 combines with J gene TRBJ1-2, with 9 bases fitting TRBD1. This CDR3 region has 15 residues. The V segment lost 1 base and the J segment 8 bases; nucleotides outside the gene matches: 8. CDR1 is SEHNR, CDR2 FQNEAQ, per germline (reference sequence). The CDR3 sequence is CASSLVQGQGGGYTF. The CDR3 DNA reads TGTGCCAGCAGCTTAGTACAGGGACAGGGCGGAGGCTACACCTTC.

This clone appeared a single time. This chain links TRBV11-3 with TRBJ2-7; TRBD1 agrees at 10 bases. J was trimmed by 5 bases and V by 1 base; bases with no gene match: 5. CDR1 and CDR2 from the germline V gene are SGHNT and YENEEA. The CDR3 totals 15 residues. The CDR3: CASSLGTDRGHEQYF. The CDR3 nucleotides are TGTGCCAGCAGCTTAGGAACCGACAGGGGGCACGAGCAGTACTTC.

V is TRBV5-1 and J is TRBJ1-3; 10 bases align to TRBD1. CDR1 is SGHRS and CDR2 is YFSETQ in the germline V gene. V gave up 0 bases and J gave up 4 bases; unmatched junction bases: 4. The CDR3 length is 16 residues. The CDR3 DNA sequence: TGCGCCAGCAGCTTGGGACAGGGGGCGCAGGGAAACACCATATATTTT. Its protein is CASSLGQGAQGNTIYF.

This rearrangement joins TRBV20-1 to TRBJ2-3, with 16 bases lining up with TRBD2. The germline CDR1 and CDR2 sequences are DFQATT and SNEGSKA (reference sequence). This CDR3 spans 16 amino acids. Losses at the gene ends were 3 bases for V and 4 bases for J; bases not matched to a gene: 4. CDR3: CSASGTSGRVSDTQYF. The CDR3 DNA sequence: TGCAGTGCTAGTGGGACTAGCGGGAGGGTGTCAGATACGCAGTATTTT.

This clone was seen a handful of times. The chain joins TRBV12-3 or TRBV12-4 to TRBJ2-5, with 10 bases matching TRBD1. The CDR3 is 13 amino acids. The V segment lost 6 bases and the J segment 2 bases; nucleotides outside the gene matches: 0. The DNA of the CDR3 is TGTGCCAGCAGGGGACAGGGGCAAGAGACCCAGTACTTC. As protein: CASRGQGQETQYF.

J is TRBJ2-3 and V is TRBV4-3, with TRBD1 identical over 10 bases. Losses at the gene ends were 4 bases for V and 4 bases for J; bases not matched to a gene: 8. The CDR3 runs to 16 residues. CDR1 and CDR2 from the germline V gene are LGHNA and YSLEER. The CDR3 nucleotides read TGCGCCAGCAGCCTCGAGACAGGGGGCTTCGCAGATACGCAGTATTTT. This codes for CASSLETGGFADTQYF.

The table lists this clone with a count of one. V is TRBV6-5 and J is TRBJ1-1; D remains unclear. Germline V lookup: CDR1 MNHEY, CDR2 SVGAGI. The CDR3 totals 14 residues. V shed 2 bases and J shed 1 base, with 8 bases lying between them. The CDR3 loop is CASSYVGENTEAFF. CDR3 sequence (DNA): TGTGCCAGCAGTTACGTGGGAGAGAACACTGAAGCTTTCTTT.

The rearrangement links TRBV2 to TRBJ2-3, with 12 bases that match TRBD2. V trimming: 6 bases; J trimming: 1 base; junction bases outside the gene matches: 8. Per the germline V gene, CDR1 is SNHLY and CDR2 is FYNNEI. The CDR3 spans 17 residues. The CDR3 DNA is TGTGCCAGCAGCGGGGGACTAGCGGGCGCCCGCACAGATACGCAGTATTTT. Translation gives CASSGGLAGARTDTQYF. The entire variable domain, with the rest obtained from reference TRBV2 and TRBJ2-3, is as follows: EPEVTQTPSHQVTQMGQEVILRCVPISNHLYFYWYRQILGQKVEFLVSFYNNEISEKSEIFDDQFSVERPDGSNFTLKIRSTKLEDSAMYFCASSGGLAGARTDTQYFGPGTRLTVL.

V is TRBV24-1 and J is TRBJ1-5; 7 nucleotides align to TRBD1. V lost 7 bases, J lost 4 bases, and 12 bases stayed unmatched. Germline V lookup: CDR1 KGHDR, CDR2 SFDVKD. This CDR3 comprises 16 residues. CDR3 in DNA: TGTGCCACCAGGAGAGGCAGGGACAGCCTAAATCAGCCCCAGCATTTT. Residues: CATRRGRDSLNQPQHF.

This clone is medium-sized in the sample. This CDR3 is CASTVVMTENTEAFF. The CDR3 nucleotides are TGCGCCAGCACTGTCGTTATGACTGAGAACACTGAAGCTTTCTTT. This rearrangement joins TRBV10-1 to TRBJ1-1, with D hard to call. CDR1 and CDR2 from the germline V gene are WNHNN and SYGVQD (reference sequence). The CDR3 runs 15 residues. V was shortened by 7 bases and J by 1 base, with 16 bases between the two germline ends.

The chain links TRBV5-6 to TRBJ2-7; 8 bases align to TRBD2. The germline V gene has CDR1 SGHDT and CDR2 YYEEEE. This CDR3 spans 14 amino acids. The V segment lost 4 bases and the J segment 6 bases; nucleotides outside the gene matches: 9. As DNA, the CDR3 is TGTGCCAGCAGCCCCTTTGGACTAGCAGGCGAGCAGTACTTC. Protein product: CASSPFGLAGEQYF. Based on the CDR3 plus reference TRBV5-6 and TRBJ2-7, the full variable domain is DAGVTQSPTHLIKTRGQQVTLRCSPKSGHDTVSWYQQALGQGPQFIFQYYEEEERQRGNFPDRFSGHQFPNYSSELNVNALLLGDSALYLCASSPFGLAGEQYFGPGTRLTVT.

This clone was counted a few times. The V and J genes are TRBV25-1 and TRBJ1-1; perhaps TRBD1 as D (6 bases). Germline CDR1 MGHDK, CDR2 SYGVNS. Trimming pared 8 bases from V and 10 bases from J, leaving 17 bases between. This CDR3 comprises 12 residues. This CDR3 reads CASGQSKEIAFF. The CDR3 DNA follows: TGTGCCAGCGGACAGTCTAAGGAGATAGCTTTCTTT.

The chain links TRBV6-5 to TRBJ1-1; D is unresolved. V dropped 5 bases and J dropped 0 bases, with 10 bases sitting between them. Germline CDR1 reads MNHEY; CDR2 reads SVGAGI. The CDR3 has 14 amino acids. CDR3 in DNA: TGTGCCAGCAGTATACAGAATATGAACACTGAAGCTTTCTTT. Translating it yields CASSIQNMNTEAFF.

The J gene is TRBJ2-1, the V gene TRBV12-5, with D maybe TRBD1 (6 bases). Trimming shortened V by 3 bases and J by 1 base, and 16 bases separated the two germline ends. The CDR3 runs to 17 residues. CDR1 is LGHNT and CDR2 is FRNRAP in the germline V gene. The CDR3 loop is CASGLASGAVSYNEQFF. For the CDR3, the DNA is TGTGCTAGTGGTTTAGCCTCAGGGGCAGTGTCCTACAATGAGCAGTTCTTC.

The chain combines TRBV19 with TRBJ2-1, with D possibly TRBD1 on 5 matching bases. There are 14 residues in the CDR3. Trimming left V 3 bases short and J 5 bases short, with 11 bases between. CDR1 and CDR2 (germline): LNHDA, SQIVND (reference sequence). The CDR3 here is CASSISGYHNEQFF. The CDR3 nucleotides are TGTGCCAGTAGTATTTCAGGGTATCACAATGAGCAGTTCTTC.

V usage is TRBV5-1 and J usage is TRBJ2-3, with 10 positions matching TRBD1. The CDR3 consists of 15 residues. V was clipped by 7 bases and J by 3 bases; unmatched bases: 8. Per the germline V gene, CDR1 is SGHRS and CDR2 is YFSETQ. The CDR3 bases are TGCGCCAGCTCCGGACAGGGGGTGAGGACAGATACGCAGTATTTT. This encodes CASSGQGVRTDTQYF.

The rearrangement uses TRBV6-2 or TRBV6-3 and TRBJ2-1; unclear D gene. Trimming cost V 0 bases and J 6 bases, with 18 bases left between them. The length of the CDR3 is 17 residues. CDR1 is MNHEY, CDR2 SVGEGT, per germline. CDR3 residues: CASSYSPLRGVPNEQFF. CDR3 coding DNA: TGTGCCAGCAGTTACTCGCCATTACGAGGAGTTCCCAATGAGCAGTTCTTC.

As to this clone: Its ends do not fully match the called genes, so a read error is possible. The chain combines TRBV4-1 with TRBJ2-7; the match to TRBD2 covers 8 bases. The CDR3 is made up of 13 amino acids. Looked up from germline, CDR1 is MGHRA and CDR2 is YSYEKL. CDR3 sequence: CASSQDPTSGPIF. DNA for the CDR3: TGCGCCAGCAGCCAAGATCCCACTAGCGGACCCATCTTC.

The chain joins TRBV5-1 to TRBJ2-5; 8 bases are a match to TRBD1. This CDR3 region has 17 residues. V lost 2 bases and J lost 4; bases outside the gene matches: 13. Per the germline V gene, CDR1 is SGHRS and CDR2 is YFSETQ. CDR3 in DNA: TGCGCCAGCAGCTTAACCCAGGGGGCCGTGTCTCGAGAGACCCAGTACTTC. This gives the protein CASSLTQGAVSRETQYF.

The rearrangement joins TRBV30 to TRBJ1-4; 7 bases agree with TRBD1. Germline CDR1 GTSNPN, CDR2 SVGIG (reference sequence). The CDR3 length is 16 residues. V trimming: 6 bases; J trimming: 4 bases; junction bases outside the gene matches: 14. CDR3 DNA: TGTGCCTGTCGACAGGGCGGAGGAGCCAGTAATGAAAAACTGTTTTTT. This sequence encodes CACRQGGGASNEKLFF.

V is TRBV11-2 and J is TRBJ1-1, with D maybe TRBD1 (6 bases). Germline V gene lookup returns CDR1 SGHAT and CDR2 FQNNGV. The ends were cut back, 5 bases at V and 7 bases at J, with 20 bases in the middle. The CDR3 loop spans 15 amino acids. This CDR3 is CASSRSPGVISEAFF. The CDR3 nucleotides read TGTGCCAGCAGCCGTTCTCCAGGGGTCATCAGTGAAGCTTTCTTT.